This T cell receptor beta chain stems from a study of beta chain features in type 1 diabetes. Study-wide points: Possibly, sequencing cDNA over-represented cells that had high TCR expression levels. At VDJ recombination sites, type 1 diabetes patients had fewer insertions and more deleted nucleotides.

Of the isolated RNA, all was reverse transcribed, and so the sequenced material was expressed TCRB transcripts. Profiled with immunoSEQ multiplex PCR; TCRdb holds only in-frame clones, not every one. The table has almost 350,000 clones, roughly 21% seen once; the top ten hold 0.044%. A note on this clone: As yet, its antigen is unknown.

The sample comprised naive CD4+ T cells from blood. The receptor was derived from a woman aged 18-29 years in good health.

The CDR3 region is CAWSVGRARGYTF. CDR3 sequence (DNA): TGTGCCTGGAGTGTTGGGAGAGCTCGAGGCTACACCTTC. The V and J genes are TRBV30 and TRBJ1-2, with D unresolved. Trimming removed 0 bases from V and 8 bases from J, with 13 bases in between. CDR3 length: 13 residues. Germline values: CDR1 GTSNPN, CDR2 SVGIG (reference sequence).